The 11 T cell receptor beta chains reported below all come from one sample, sequenced in a study of T cell responses to AZD1222 COVID-19 vaccine. Data came from immunoSEQ multiplex PCR; TCRdb stores just in-frame clones and leaves some out. The data contain 250,000 to 300,000 clones, 94% of them singletons. The starting material was peripheral blood, obtained 28 days after the second AZD1222 dose. The receptors were gathered from an adult who received the AZD1222 COVID-19 vaccine.

This clone was detected only once. This chain connects TRBV7-2 to TRBJ1-1, with D unclear. The V and J ends lost 2 bases and 0 bases respectively, with 22 bases between them. CDR1 is SGHTA, CDR2 FQGNSA, per germline. The CDR3 is 19 residues long. The CDR3 bases are TGTGCCAGCAGCTTAAAATCACGAGGGTATTTCAACATGAACACTGAAGCTTTCTTT. This sequence encodes CASSLKSRGYFNMNTEAFF.

CDR3 in DNA: TGTGCCAGCAGTTTTGGATCCCAAGAGACCCAGTACTTC. Encoded protein: CASSFGSQETQYF. The chain joins TRBV12-3 or TRBV12-4 to TRBJ2-5, with D unclear. Between the trimmed V and J ends, which lost 3 bases and 1 base, there was a span of 6 bases. The CDR3 consists of 13 residues.

This chain uses TRBV28 with TRBJ1-5; TRBD1 might be the D (6 bases). V was pared by 2 bases and J by 10 bases, with 15 bases between. CDR3 size: 14 residues. Germline CDR1 and CDR2: MDHEN and SYDVKM. The chain's CDR3 is CASSLGGTLDPQHF. CDR3 nucleotides: TGTGCCAGCAGTTTAGGGGGCACCCTGGATCCCCAGCATTTT.

The chain carries TRBV7-9 and TRBJ1-2, with D possibly matching TRBD1 (5 bases). CDR1 and CDR2 (germline): SEHNR, FQNEAQ (reference sequence). The ends were cut back, 3 bases at V and 2 bases at J, with 16 bases in the middle. This CDR3 has 16 residues. CDR3 region: CASSFPRGLGNYGYTF. The DNA of the CDR3 is TGTGCCAGCAGCTTTCCCCGGGGCTTGGGGAACTATGGCTACACCTTC.

The genes are TRBV10-2 and TRBJ2-2; 7 nucleotides agree with TRBD1. Per germline, CDR1 WSHSY and CDR2 SAAADI. The CDR3 runs to 14 residues. Trimming removed 5 bases from V and 3 bases from J; junction bases left unmatched: 3. CDR3 sequence: CASSRQGYTGELFF. The CDR3 DNA reads as TGCGCCAGCAGTCGACAGGGCTACACCGGGGAGCTGTTTTTT.

The chain employs TRBV5-1 and TRBJ1-1, with a weak D call TRBD1 (6 bases). V lost 0 bases and J 0 bases, leaving 6 bases between the germline ends. From germline, CDR1 is SGHRS and CDR2 YFSETQ. This CDR3 comprises 14 residues. The chain's CDR3 is CASSLDRVNTEAFF. The CDR3 bases are TGCGCCAGCAGCTTGGACAGGGTGAACACTGAAGCTTTCTTT.

The chain couples TRBV7-8 to TRBJ1-6; D gene uncertain. This CDR3 contains 16 residues. V lost 2 bases and J 1 base, leaving 9 bases between the germline ends. Per germline, CDR1 SGHVS and CDR2 FQNEAQ. The CDR3 nucleotides read TGTGCCAGCAGCTTATCGGGGAAGTCCTATAATTCACCCCTCCACTTT. It specifies CASSLSGKSYNSPLHF.

The rearrangement joins TRBV3-1 (or the pseudogene TRBV3-2) to TRBJ1-5; no firm D call. Per germline, CDR1 LGHDT and CDR2 YNNKEL (reference sequence). Trimming shortened V by 0 bases and J by 6 bases, and 6 bases separated the two germline ends. This CDR3 contains 13 residues. CDR3 nucleotide sequence: TGTGCCAGCAGCCAAGACCCTGCTCAGCCCCAGCATTTT. It encodes CASSQDPAQPQHF.

In the case of this clone: An end of the junction does not agree with germline; a read error may underlie this. V is TRBV6-1 and J is TRBJ1-5; TRBD1 matches at 9 bases. This CDR3 is 14 amino acids long. Germline CDR1 MNHNS, CDR2 SASEGT. The CDR3 here is CASREGTGLEPQHF. As DNA, the CDR3 is TGTGCCAGCAGGGAAGGGACAGGGCTTGAGCCCCAGCATTTT.

The J gene is TRBJ2-3, the V gene TRBV9; 7 bases match TRBD2. The CDR3 contains 16 residues. The V and J ends lost 4 bases and 3 bases, in that order; junction bases with no gene match: 11. Germline assignment: CDR1 SGDLS and CDR2 YYNGEE. CDR3 in DNA: TGTGCCAGCAGCCGGAGACTAGCCCGAGGAACAGATACGCAGTATTTT. Translating it yields CASSRRLARGTDTQYF.

The V and J genes are TRBV7-2 and TRBJ2-3; TRBD2 matches at 7 bases. Germline trimming cut 6 bases from V and 5 bases from J; bases unmatched to any gene: 8. The CDR3 is 14 residues long. Germline V gene data show CDR1 as SGHTA and CDR2 as FQGNSA. Written as DNA, the CDR3 is TGTGCCAGCAGGCGAGGGAGGGTGGGAGATACGCAGTATTTT. Translated, it gives CASRRGRVGDTQYF.